This T cell receptor (beta chain) was sequenced in a study of tumor-infiltrating lymphocytes in oesophageal squamous cell carcinoma. MiXCR, run by TCRdb on the PCR reads, gives a single entry per CDR3 protein. The data show 13,000 or so distinct CDR3 sequences, around 56% seen once. This clonotype was picked up one time. This CDR3 region has 15 residues. Material for sequencing was blood. The chain carries TRBV12-3 or TRBV12-4 and TRBJ2-5; no clear D gene. The J call may be wrong; the DNA end is better matched by TRBJ2-6. This TCR came from a female donor with esophageal squamous cell carcinoma. The CDR3 DNA follows: TGTGCCAGCAGTTTAGAAACAACTGGGGCCAACGTCCTGACTTTC. Encoded protein: CASSLETTGANVLTF.